These T cell receptor beta chains were read from a single sample in a study of T cell responses to AZD1222 COVID-19 vaccine. The data were produced by immunoSEQ multiplex PCR, yet TCRdb's version contains in-frame clones alone and is incomplete. The sample includes more than 150,000 clones, just over 90% seen only once; the top ten take less than 2%. The specimen was peripheral blood, collected on day 0 of AZD1222 vaccination. The receptors come from an adult in good health. CDR3s include the opening cysteine and the closing phenylalanine or tryptophan. The D gene is left open where the match is weak. Clone size is given for some rows only: seen once, a few or many times, or a class if the clone is expanded.

TRBV5-1	TRBJ2-3	-	-	CASSIQGGSGDTQYF	TGCGCCAGCAGTATCCAGGGAGGCTCAGGAGATACGCAGTATTTT
TRBV21-1	TRBJ1-4	-	-	CASSKPLGLNEKLFF	TGTGCCAGCAGCAAGCCTCTGGGCCTCAATGAAAAACTGTTTTTT
TRBV2	TRBJ2-7	-	-	CASSEFGFGYEQYF	TGTGCCAGCAGTGAATTTGGTTTTGGGTACGAGCAGTACTTC
TRBV14	TRBJ1-6	-	-	CASSQLGWSPLHF	TGTGCCAGCAGCCAACTCGGGTGGTCACCCCTCCACTTT
TRBV6-6	TRBJ2-5	-	TRBD1	CASSRDRGGETQYF	TGTGCCAGCAGCCGGGACAGGGGAGGGGAGACCCAGTACTTC
TRBV6-2/TRBV6-3	TRBJ2-7	-	-	CASSYSNYEQYF	TGTGCCAGCAGTTACTCGAACTACGAGCAGTACTTC
TRBV19	TRBJ1-3	-	-	CASSIESFAGPSNTIYF	TGTGCCAGTAGTATAGAATCGTTTGCGGGACCTTCAAACACCATATATTTT
TRBV25-1	TRBJ2-7	medium-sized	-	CASSGPGVSGYEQYF	TGTGCCAGCAGTGGACCAGGGGTGTCCGGCTACGAGCAGTACTTC
TRBV19	TRBJ1-1	-	-	CASTGSWGYNTEAFF	TGTGCCAGTACTGGCAGCTGGGGATATAACACTGAAGCTTTCTTT
TRBV29-1	TRBJ2-1	-	TRBD2	CSVEELAGHNEQFF	TGCAGCGTTGAAGAACTAGCGGGACACAATGAGCAGTTCTTC
TRBV19	TRBJ1-1	once	-	CASSIRGNTEAFF	TGTGCCAGTAGTATAAGGGGGAACACTGAAGCTTTCTTT
TRBV3-1/TRBV3-2	TRBJ2-1	once	TRBD1	CASSQGTGVGNEQFF	TGTGCCAGCAGCCAAGGGACAGGGGTAGGCAATGAGCAGTTCTTC
TRBV10-3	TRBJ1-4	-	-	CAISPNPGATNEKLFF	TGTGCCATCAGTCCGAACCCAGGGGCAACTAATGAAAAACTGTTTTTT
TRBV28	TRBJ1-1	-	-	CASSERDFEAFF	TGTGCCAGCAGTGAACGGGACTTTGAAGCTTTCTTT
TRBV27	TRBJ2-6	-	-	CASRQSTDSGANVLTF	TGTGCCAGCAGACAAAGTACGGACTCTGGGGCCAACGTCCTGACTTTC
TRBV9	TRBJ2-1	-	TRBD2	CASSVGETGGPKFHEQFF	TGTGCCAGCAGCGTAGGCGAGACGGGAGGGCCGAAATTTCATGAGCAGTTCTTC
TRBV7-3	TRBJ2-1	-	-	CASSLTWYNEQFF	TGTGCCAGCAGCTTAACCTGGTACAATGAGCAGTTCTTC
TRBV28	TRBJ1-3	few	-	CASTERDTRNTIYF	TGTGCCAGCACCGAACGGGACACCCGAAACACCATATATTTT
TRBV6-2/TRBV6-3	TRBJ1-5	once	-	CASSRSNQPQHF	TGTGCCAGCAGTCGTAGCAATCAGCCCCAGCATTTT
TRBV24-1	TRBJ1-5	-	-	CATSDSNQPQHF	TGTGCCACCAGTGATAGCAATCAGCCCCAGCATTTT
TRBV28	TRBJ2-1	-	TRBD1	CASSYSPGQGAFEQFF	TGTGCCAGCAGCTATTCACCGGGACAGGGGGCGTTCGAGCAGTTCTTC
TRBV28	TRBJ1-2	few	-	CASSPSHLGYTF	TGTGCCAGCAGTCCATCCCATCTCGGCTACACCTTC
TRBV7-2	TRBJ2-1	-	TRBD2	CASSTGLAGVLEQFF	TGTGCCAGCAGCACGGGACTAGCGGGAGTTCTTGAGCAGTTCTTC
TRBV7-9	TRBJ2-7	-	TRBD2	CASSPRTSGLTVSYEQYF	TGTGCCAGCAGCCCAAGGACTAGCGGGCTTACCGTTTCCTACGAGCAGTACTTC
TRBV7-2	TRBJ2-3	-	TRBD2	CASSLVGSGSIDTQYF	TGTGCCAGCAGCTTAGTGGGTAGCGGGAGTATAGATACGCAGTATTTT
TRBV5-6	TRBJ1-6	-	-	CASSLAGNSPLHF	TGTGCCAGCAGCTTGGCCGGTAATTCACCCCTCCACTTT
TRBV5-6	TRBJ2-7	-	-	CASSRGRAYEQYF	TGTGCCAGCAGCCGTGGACGCGCCTACGAGCAGTACTTC
TRBV28	TRBJ1-2	-	-	CASSPGQSYGYTF	TGTGCCAGCAGTCCCGGACAGTCCTATGGCTACACCTTC
TRBV2	TRBJ2-1	-	TRBD2	CASSEAGLLYNEQFF	TGTGCCAGCAGTGAAGCGGGACTACTCTACAATGAGCAGTTCTTC
TRBV28	TRBJ2-1	few	-	CASSLLRTYLSPGYNEQFF	TGTGCCAGCAGTTTACTGAGGACTTATCTCTCCCCCGGCTACAATGAGCAGTTCTTC
TRBV4-1	TRBJ2-7	-	TRBD1	CASSQVAQGANYEQYF	TGCGCCAGCAGCCAAGTAGCGCAGGGGGCCAACTACGAGCAGTACTTC
TRBV6-5	TRBJ1-3	once	-	CASSRDLNSGNTIYF	TGTGCCAGCAGTCGGGACCTAAACTCTGGAAACACCATATATTTT
TRBV24-1	TRBJ2-1	-	TRBD1	CATSDKNRGLKNEQFF	TGTGCCACCAGTGATAAGAACAGGGGGCTTAAGAATGAGCAGTTCTTC
TRBV28	TRBJ2-7	-	TRBD1	CASSSPGTGGGGYYEQYF	TGTGCCAGCAGTTCCCCCGGGACAGGGGGCGGGGGTTACTACGAGCAGTACTTC
TRBV7-3	TRBJ2-7	-	TRBD1	CASSLTGTGTEQYF	TGTGCCAGCAGCTTAACCGGGACAGGGACCGAGCAGTACTTC
TRBV2	TRBJ2-7	-	TRBD2	CASILGLAEYEQYF	TGTGCCAGCATTTTAGGGCTAGCGGAATACGAGCAGTACTTC
TRBV24-1	TRBJ1-1	few	-	CATSDKVNTEAFF	TGTGCCACCAGTGATAAAGTAAACACTGAAGCTTTCTTT
TRBV11-2	TRBJ1-1	-	-	CASRFWDNPKGAEAFF	TGTGCCAGCAGGTTCTGGGACAACCCTAAAGGGGCTGAAGCTTTCTTT
TRBV23-1	TRBJ1-2	-	-	CASSQSRGGYTF	TGCGCCAGCAGTCAATCCCGGGGTGGCTACACCTTC
TRBV4-1	TRBJ2-1	-	-	CASSQATAEGPYNEQFF	TGCGCCAGCAGCCAAGCAACAGCGGAGGGCCCCTACAATGAGCAGTTCTTC
TRBV28	TRBJ2-3	-	-	CASSSSRDTQYF	TGTGCCAGCAGTTCCTCTAGAGATACGCAGTATTTT
TRBV5-1	TRBJ2-1	-	-	CASSVSLGVLEQFF	TGCGCCAGCAGCGTGTCGCTAGGAGTTCTAGAGCAGTTCTTC
TRBV14	TRBJ2-2	-	TRBD2	CASSQGGVAGAQNTGELFF	TGTGCCAGCAGCCAAGGTGGAGTAGCGGGAGCTCAGAACACCGGGGAGCTGTTTTTT